This T cell receptor (beta chain) was identified in a study of monozygotic twins with inflammatory bowel disease. Following a re-call of the 5' RACE reads, TCRdb has one entry per CDR3 protein and lacks DNA. This sample's table has 200,000 to 250,000 distinct CDR3 sequences. This CDR3 has 16 residues. Per the germline V gene, CDR1 is SGHRS and CDR2 is YFSETQ. Sequenced sample: blood. This TCR was sampled from a human donor with ulcerative colitis or Crohn's disease, or a healthy co-twin of an affected twin (not recorded which). The chain joins TRBV5-1 to TRBJ1-5; the TRBD1 assignment by TCRdb is unverifiable without DNA. The CDR3: CASSPLGGDGNQPQHF.